Listed here are 30 T cell receptor beta chains from one sample, sequenced in a study of blood T cell repertoires in COVID-19. Clones were sequenced by immunoSEQ multiplex PCR, and TCRdb holds only the in-frame ones, with some missing. The sample records more than 300,000 clones, about 89% being singletons. The sample was PBMCs or T cells enriched from blood (not recorded which). The receptor set was obtained from a woman aged 40 to 55 who had been exposed to COVID-19.

This clone was observed a few times. This sequence joins TRBV15 and TRBJ2-7; possibly TRBD1 for D (6 bases). Germline CDR1 and CDR2: LNHNV and YYDKDF (reference sequence). The ends were cut back, 3 bases at V and 3 bases at J, with 9 bases in the middle. This CDR3 is built from 13 residues. The CDR3 bases are TGTGCCACCAGCAGCGGGGACAACTACGAGCAGTACTTC. It translates to CATSSGDNYEQYF.

As DNA, the CDR3 is TGTGCCAGCAGCTTTCACAGCCAAGAGACCCAGTACTTC. As protein: CASSFHSQETQYF. The J gene is TRBJ2-5, the V gene TRBV5-8; D gene unclear. Trimming removed 2 bases from V and 1 base from J, with 6 bases in between. The CDR3 has 13 amino acids. Germline V lookup: CDR1 SGHTS, CDR2 YDEGEE. The full variable domain, its missing parts supplied by reference TRBV5-8 and TRBJ2-5, is EAGVTQSPTHLIKTRGQQATLRCSPISGHTSVYWYQQALGLGLQFLLWYDEGEERNRGNFPPRFSGRQFPNYSSELNVNALELEDSALYLCASSFHSQETQYFGPGTRLLVL.

The chain uses TRBV7-8 and TRBJ2-7, with D possibly being TRBD2 (6 bases). This CDR3 is built from 14 residues. V was pared by 5 bases and J by 6 bases, with 17 bases between. From germline, CDR1 is SGHVS and CDR2 FQNEAQ. The CDR3 DNA follows: TGTGCCAGCAGCACACCGGGACTCAAGGGCGAGCAGTACTTC. This encodes CASSTPGLKGEQYF. Full variable domain (rest looked up from reference TRBV7-8 and TRBJ2-7): GAGVSQSPRYKVAKRGQDVALRCDPISGHVSLFWYQQALGQGPEFLTYFQNEAQLDKSGLPSDRFFAERPEGSVSTLKIQRTQQEDSAVYLCASSTPGLKGEQYFGPGTRLTVT.

This sequence joins TRBV5-1 and TRBJ2-7, with D perhaps TRBD1 (5 bases). The V and J ends lost 0 bases and 4 bases respectively, with 14 bases between them. CDR3 size: 15 residues. Germline V gene lookup returns CDR1 SGHRS and CDR2 YFSETQ. The CDR3 region is CASSLAMQGSYEQYF. The CDR3 DNA reads as TGCGCCAGCAGCTTGGCCATGCAGGGATCGTACGAGCAGTACTTC.

This rearrangement joins TRBV18 to TRBJ1-6; D perhaps matches TRBD1 (5 bases). The CDR3 loop spans 15 amino acids. Germline values: CDR1 KGHSH, CDR2 LQKENI. Trimming left V 1 base short and J 7 bases short, with 11 bases between. The CDR3 sequence: CASSPLDSANSPLHF. The CDR3 DNA sequence: TGTGCCAGCTCACCACTCGACAGCGCCAATTCACCCCTCCACTTT. Full variable domain (remainder filled in from reference TRBV18 and TRBJ1-6): NAGVMQNPRHLVRRRGQEARLRCSPMKGHSHVYWYRQLPEEGLKFMVYLQKENIIDESGMPKERFSAEFPKEGPSILRIQQVVRGDSAAYFCASSPLDSANSPLHFGNGTRLTVT.

To note about this clone: The same CDR3 is also encoded by other DNA sequences in this sample. The chain links TRBV18 to TRBJ1-2; 10 positions match TRBD1. J was trimmed by 5 bases and V by 2 bases; bases with no gene match: 2. This CDR3 spans 14 amino acids. Germline V CDR1 and CDR2: KGHSH, LQKENI. The CDR3 nucleotides are TGTGCCAGCTCACCAAGGGACAGGGGTTATGGCTACACCTTC. Amino acids: CASSPRDRGYGYTF.

The J gene is TRBJ1-1, the V gene TRBV11-2; D gene uncertain. V lost 3 bases and J 1 base, leaving 15 bases between the germline ends. The CDR3 totals 16 residues. The germline CDR1 and CDR2 sequences are SGHAT and FQNNGV. CDR3: CASSFPPRMRNTEAFF. CDR3 DNA sequence: TGTGCCAGCAGCTTCCCCCCCCGAATGAGGAACACTGAAGCTTTCTTT.

CDR3 DNA sequence: TGTGCCAGCAGTTGGGGACTAGCGGGAGACGAGCAGTACTTC. Its protein product is CASSWGLAGDEQYF. The chain uses TRBV2 and TRBJ2-7, with 14 bases matching TRBD2. The junction had 2 bases not matched to a gene; V was cut back by 5 bases and J by 5 bases. CDR1 SNHLY and CDR2 FYNNEI come from the germline V gene. CDR3 size: 14 residues.

V usage is TRBV30 and J usage is TRBJ2-3; D might be TRBD2 (6 bases). Deletions cut 2 bases from V and 6 bases from J, with 18 bases between. From germline, CDR1 is GTSNPN and CDR2 SVGIG (reference sequence). The CDR3 has 15 residues. The CDR3 DNA follows: TGTGCCTGGAGTCCCGGGGGACTCTCTAGGGATACGCAGTATTTT. This encodes CAWSPGGLSRDTQYF.

In DNA form, the CDR3 reads TGTGCCAGTACCGCCGGGACAATCACCTCGGGGGAGCAGTACTTC. Protein: CASTAGTITSGEQYF. The chain carries TRBV27 and TRBJ2-7; D might be TRBD1 (6 bases). V shed 9 bases and J shed 7 bases, with 25 bases lying between them. The CDR3 extends over 15 amino acids. Germline CDR1 is MNHEY and CDR2 is SMNVEV (reference sequence).

V is TRBV11-3 and J is TRBJ1-4; weak D call: TRBD1 (6 bases). Germline loops: CDR1 SGHNT, CDR2 YENEEA. CDR3 length: 16 residues. V lost 5 bases and J lost 8, with 21 bases in between. CDR3 sequence: CASSLTSGGANEKLFF. The CDR3 nucleotides read TGTGCCAGCAGCCTTACGTCTGGGGGGGCGAACGAAAAACTGTTTTTT.

The chain has TRBV27 and TRBJ2-1; 8 nucleotides match TRBD1. CDR1 is MNHEY and CDR2 is SMNVEV in the germline V gene (reference sequence). Trimming removed 3 bases from V and 6 bases from J; junction bases left unmatched: 10. The CDR3 loop spans 16 amino acids. This CDR3 reads CASSFYSGGRGNEQFF. DNA of the CDR3: TGTGCCAGCAGTTTCTACTCAGGGGGCAGGGGCAATGAGCAGTTCTTC.

With respect to this clone: The sample has other DNA sequences that encode this CDR3 too. The chain employs TRBV12-3 or TRBV12-4 and TRBJ2-3; no firm D call. The CDR3 is made up of 11 amino acids. V was trimmed by 5 bases and J by 3 bases, leaving 3 bases between them. CDR3 region: CASSQTDTQYF. Written as DNA, the CDR3 is TGTGCCAGCAGTCAAACAGATACGCAGTATTTT.

This CDR3 is CASSVGPTGVGGYTF. DNA for the CDR3: TGTGCCAGCAGCGTGGGACCGACAGGGGTTGGTGGATACACCTTC. The rearrangement uses TRBV9 and TRBJ1-2; TRBD1 aligns across 8 bases. Germline V lookup: CDR1 SGDLS, CDR2 YYNGEE. After removal of 2 bases from V and 11 bases from J, the junction contained 14 bases not matched to a gene. The CDR3 covers 15 residues.

This clone was observed once. The chain has TRBV5-1 and TRBJ2-5; 7 bases are a match to TRBD2. Germline V gene sequence: CDR1 SGHRS, CDR2 YFSETQ. J gave up 4 bases and V 0 bases, and 3 bases lay outside the gene matches. This CDR3 is built from 14 residues. Here the CDR3 reads CASSLDPGGETQYF. Here the CDR3 DNA reads TGCGCCAGCAGCTTGGATCCGGGGGGAGAGACCCAGTACTTC. Together with reference TRBV5-1 and TRBJ2-5, the CDR3 gives the full variable domain: KAGVTQTPRYLIKTRGQQVTLSCSPISGHRSVSWYQQTPGQGLQFLFEYFSETQRNKGNFPGRFSGRQFSNSRSEMNVSTLELGDSALYLCASSLDPGGETQYFGPGTRLLVL.

The chain carries TRBV5-1 and TRBJ2-3, with 9 bases lining up with TRBD2. Germline CDR1 reads SGHRS; CDR2 reads YFSETQ. Trimming cost V 2 bases and J 3 bases; bases outside gene matches: 4. This CDR3 has 15 amino acids. CDR3 DNA: TGCGCCAGCAGCTTTGGGCGGGGGGGGACAGATACGCAGTATTTT. Translating it yields CASSFGRGGTDTQYF.

The chain has TRBV18 and TRBJ2-7; D is undetermined. V gave up 8 bases and J gave up 4 bases, with 12 bases separating them. The germline CDR1 and CDR2 sequences are KGHSH and LQKENI. The CDR3 is made up of 12 amino acids. The DNA for the CDR3 is TGTGCCAGCCGCAGCATACAGTACGAGCAGTACTTC. This gives the protein CASRSIQYEQYF. Full variable domain (remainder filled in from reference TRBV18 and TRBJ2-7): NAGVMQNPRHLVRRRGQEARLRCSPMKGHSHVYWYRQLPEEGLKFMVYLQKENIIDESGMPKERFSAEFPKEGPSILRIQQVVRGDSAAYFCASRSIQYEQYFGPGTRLTVT.

This rearrangement joins TRBV18 to TRBJ2-3, with D perhaps TRBD1 (5 bases). CDR1 is KGHSH and CDR2 is LQKENI in the germline V gene. There are 13 residues in the CDR3. The germline V and J ends were trimmed by 2 bases and 7 bases, with 10 bases remaining between them. The chain's CDR3 is CASSPGAKNTQYF. In DNA form, the CDR3 reads TGTGCCAGCTCACCAGGGGCCAAGAATACGCAGTATTTT.

J is TRBJ1-6 and V is TRBV18; D gene ambiguous. V lost 4 bases to trimming and J lost 10 bases, with 11 bases between them. The CDR3 has 13 amino acids. CDR1 is KGHSH, CDR2 LQKENI, per germline. The CDR3 region is CASSLPGRSPLHF. The CDR3 region has the DNA TGTGCCAGCTCACTTCCGGGTAGATCACCCCTCCACTTT.

The chain combines TRBV6-5 with TRBJ1-1; D gene uncertain. The CDR3 length is 13 residues. Trimming pared 3 bases from V and 10 bases from J, leaving 15 bases between. In germline, CDR1 is MNHEY, CDR2 SVGAGI. The CDR3 loop is CASSYGRTRGAFF. The CDR3 bases are TGTGCCAGCAGTTATGGGAGGACCCGGGGAGCTTTCTTT.

This chain links TRBV19 with TRBJ1-4; D call uncertain. Looked up from germline, CDR1 is LNHDA and CDR2 is SQIVND (reference sequence). This CDR3 is built from 13 residues. V lost 8 bases and J 3 bases, leaving 10 bases between the germline ends. The CDR3 reads CASLRVPNEKLFF. The CDR3 DNA follows: TGTGCCAGTCTACGGGTTCCTAATGAAAAACTGTTTTTT.

This chain links TRBV6-2 or TRBV6-3 with TRBJ1-1; D might be TRBD1 (6 bases). Germline CDR1 and CDR2: MNHEY and SVGEGT. Trimming took off 6 bases at V and 5 bases at J, with 16 bases between the two ends. CDR3 size: 14 residues. The CDR3 region has the DNA TGTGCCAGCAGCCCTGGGGGGGGCCCGACTGAAGCTTTCTTT. It encodes CASSPGGGPTEAFF.

V usage is TRBV4-1 and J usage is TRBJ2-5; 8 bases agree with TRBD2. Germline assignment: CDR1 MGHRA and CDR2 YSYEKL. This CDR3 is 22 amino acids long. V was pared by 0 bases and J by 5 bases, with 26 bases of the junction left unmatched. The CDR3: CASSQELYENRGDGRARETQYF. In nucleotides, the CDR3 is TGCGCCAGCAGCCAAGAACTTTACGAGAACCGCGGGGACGGGAGGGCCAGGGAGACCCAGTACTTC.

This clone was observed once. V is TRBV24-1 and J is TRBJ2-3; D not resolved. V lost 0 bases, J lost 7 bases, and 13 bases lay in between. Germline V gene data show CDR1 as KGHDR and CDR2 as SFDVKD. The CDR3 runs to 15 residues. The DNA for the CDR3 is TGTGCCACCAGTGATTTGCGAACACCGCCAAATACGCAGTATTTT. Its protein is CATSDLRTPPNTQYF.

The gene calls are TRBV11-3 and TRBJ1-6, with D perhaps TRBD1 (5 bases). The V end lost 5 bases, the J end lost 10 bases, and 12 bases lay between the germline ends. The germline V gene has CDR1 SGHNT and CDR2 YENEEA. The CDR3 extends over 13 amino acids. The CDR3 reads CASSRGLSSPLHF. The CDR3 nucleotides read TGTGCCAGCAGCCGGGGACTCTCATCACCCCTCCACTTT.

This chain uses TRBV6-1 with TRBJ1-2; D may be TRBD1 (6 bases). The CDR3 loop spans 14 amino acids. CDR1 is MNHNS, CDR2 SASEGT, per germline. The germline V and J ends were trimmed by 3 bases and 2 bases, with 10 bases remaining between them. This chain's CDR3 is CASSEGAANYGYTF. Here the CDR3 DNA reads TGTGCCAGCAGTGAGGGGGCTGCCAACTATGGCTACACCTTC.

The chain employs TRBV7-9 and TRBJ1-1; TRBD1 agrees at 7 bases. Germline V gene lookup returns CDR1 SEHNR and CDR2 FQNEAQ (reference sequence). V lost 1 base to trimming and J lost 8 bases; unmatched junction nucleotides: 7. The CDR3 is made up of 14 amino acids. CDR3: CASSLGGQLSEAFF. In DNA, the CDR3 is TGTGCCAGCAGCTTAGGGGGACAGCTTTCCGAAGCTTTCTTT.

This rearrangement joins TRBV12-5 to TRBJ1-1; no reliable D call. Germline V gives CDR1 LGHNT, CDR2 FRNRAP. The CDR3 has 14 amino acids. V was trimmed by 5 bases and J by 1 base, leaving 11 bases between them. As DNA, the CDR3 is TGTGCTAGTGGTCCCTCCGTCCCGAACACTGAAGCTTTCTTT. Its protein is CASGPSVPNTEAFF.

This rearrangement joins TRBV10-2 to TRBJ1-5, with 8 positions matching TRBD1. Germline V CDR1 and CDR2: WSHSY, SAAADI. V shed 2 bases and J 2 bases; nucleotides not matched to a gene: 2. The CDR3 contains 15 residues. The CDR3: CASSEGQGRNQPQHF. Written as DNA, the CDR3 is TGCGCCAGCAGTGAGGGACAGGGACGCAATCAGCCCCAGCATTTT.

The chain uses TRBV18 and TRBJ2-6; tentatively, D is TRBD1 (6 bases). Looked up from germline, CDR1 is KGHSH and CDR2 is LQKENI. V was pared by 2 bases and J by 1 base, with 15 bases between. This CDR3 spans 18 amino acids. The CDR3: CASSPRTDWTSGANVLTF. For the CDR3, the DNA is TGTGCCAGCTCACCAAGGACAGATTGGACTTCTGGGGCCAACGTCCTGACTTTC. Variable domain in full (rest from reference TRBV18 and TRBJ2-6): NAGVMQNPRHLVRRRGQEARLRCSPMKGHSHVYWYRQLPEEGLKFMVYLQKENIIDESGMPKERFSAEFPKEGPSILRIQQVVRGDSAAYFCASSPRTDWTSGANVLTFGAGSRLTVL.